These 13 T cell receptor beta chains were all obtained from the same sample, sequenced in a study of blood T cell repertoires in COVID-19. The table came from immunoSEQ multiplex PCR; TCRdb's copy has only in-frame clones and leaves some out. The table records 180,000 or so clones, 84% of them present only once. Material: peripheral blood. All receptors come from an older woman with COVID-19, enrolled during active disease.

This clone was detected a few times. The rearrangement links TRBV6-5 to TRBJ2-5; 9 bases are a match to TRBD1. Losses at the gene ends were 3 bases for V and 5 bases for J; bases not matched to a gene: 4. Germline-derived CDR1 and CDR2 are MNHEY and SVGAGI. The CDR3 is 14 residues long. This CDR3 is CASSYTGGMETQYF. For the CDR3, the DNA is TGTGCCAGCAGTTATACAGGGGGCATGGAGACCCAGTACTTC.

Only a few counts were recorded for this clone. The chain joins TRBV6-5 to TRBJ2-7, with D tentatively TRBD1 (5 bases). There are 12 residues in the CDR3. The V gene's germline CDR1 is MNHEY and CDR2 SVGAGI. Trimming pared 11 bases from V and 2 bases from J, leaving 13 bases between. The CDR3 sequence is CAVADSAYEQYV. The CDR3 nucleotides are TGTGCCGTTGCCGACAGCGCCTACGAGCAGTACGTC.

The chain couples TRBV5-1 to TRBJ2-3, with 7 positions matching TRBD1. Germline V gives CDR1 SGHRS, CDR2 YFSETQ. The CDR3 sequence is 15 residues long. After removal of 4 bases from V and 6 bases from J, the junction contained 11 bases not matched to a gene. The CDR3 region is CASSLQGSDSDTQYF. CDR3 bases: TGCGCCAGCAGCCTACAGGGGAGTGATAGCGATACGCAGTATTTT.

V usage is TRBV4-1 and J usage is TRBJ1-1; 10 bases agree with TRBD1. Germline-derived CDR1 and CDR2 are MGHRA and YSYEKL. This CDR3 region has 16 residues. V was pared by 4 bases and J by 6 bases, with 11 bases of the junction left unmatched. CDR3 region: CASSRDLRGTGAEAFF. CDR3 nucleotides: TGCGCCAGCAGCCGTGACCTTCGAGGGACAGGGGCTGAAGCTTTCTTT.

In this sample, this clone turned up once. The chain employs TRBV30 and TRBJ1-1; D remains ambiguous. Trimming removed 4 bases at V and 2 bases at J, with 11 bases between. Germline CDR1 reads GTSNPN; CDR2 reads SVGIG (reference sequence). The CDR3 length is 13 residues. The CDR3 nucleotides read TGTGCCTGGATATTCACAGTTAACACTGAAGCTTTCTTT. It encodes CAWIFTVNTEAFF. Based on the CDR3 plus reference TRBV30 and TRBJ1-1, the full variable domain is SQTIHQWPATLVQPVGSPLSLECTVEGTSNPNLYWYRQAAGRGLQLLFYSVGIGQISSEVPQNLSASRPQDRQFILSSKKLLLSDSGFYLCAWIFTVNTEAFFGQGTRLTVV.

The chain recombines TRBV3-1 (or the pseudogene TRBV3-2) with TRBJ1-2; D might be TRBD1 (6 bases). The germline gives CDR1 LGHDT, CDR2 YNNKEL (reference sequence). With 4 bases removed from V and 8 bases from J, the gap between germline ends came to 17 bases. The CDR3 totals 14 residues. DNA for the CDR3: TGTGCCAGCAGCCTACCGGGGACACCGACGGGCTACACCTTC. The encoded protein is CASSLPGTPTGYTF.

The chain carries TRBV18 and TRBJ1-1; D is possibly TRBD1 (6 bases). CDR1 and CDR2 from the germline V gene are KGHSH and LQKENI. The V gene lost 4 bases and the J gene lost 2 bases, with 14 bases spanning the gap. The CDR3 spans 15 residues. The CDR3 sequence is CASSLSRQVNTEAFF. The CDR3 nucleotides are TGTGCCAGCTCACTCAGTCGACAGGTCAACACTGAAGCTTTCTTT.

The chain combines TRBV27 with TRBJ2-7, with 7 bases lining up with TRBD2. The V segment lost 3 bases and the J segment 0 bases; nucleotides outside the gene matches: 2. CDR1 and CDR2 from the germline V gene are MNHEY and SMNVEV (reference sequence). CDR3 length: 14 residues. CDR3 sequence (DNA): TGTGCCAGCAGTTTGCGGGGGTTCTCCTACGAGCAGTACTTC. It encodes CASSLRGFSYEQYF.

The chain recombines TRBV7-6 with TRBJ2-7; 7 bases are a match to TRBD1. This CDR3 contains 16 residues. From germline, CDR1 is SGHVS and CDR2 FNYEAQ. Trimming cost V 5 bases and J 3 bases; bases outside gene matches: 13. In DNA form, the CDR3 reads TGTGCCAGCAGCCCGAGTCCCGGGACAGACCACTACGAGCAGTACTTC. It translates to CASSPSPGTDHYEQYF.

V gene TRBV6-5 combines with J gene TRBJ1-3; 8 positions agree with TRBD1. Germline lookup yields CDR1 MNHEY and CDR2 SVGAGI. V shed 6 bases, J shed 1 base, and the junction held 2 bases outside the gene matches. The CDR3 extends over 14 amino acids. CDR3 residues: CASRDRASGNTIYF. The CDR3 DNA sequence: TGTGCCAGCAGGGACAGGGCGTCTGGAAACACCATATATTTT.

V gene TRBV5-5 combines with J gene TRBJ2-7; D is possibly TRBD2 (6 bases). Germline assignment: CDR1 SGHKS and CDR2 YYEKEE (reference sequence). The CDR3 spans 13 residues. V lost 4 bases to trimming and J lost 3 bases, with 11 bases between them. The CDR3 DNA sequence: TGTGCCAGCAGCCTCGTGGGGGGCTACGAGCAGTACGTC. Translating it yields CASSLVGGYEQYV.

This chain's CDR3 is CASSYTEGETQYF. CDR3 bases: TGTGCCAGCAGTTACACGGAGGGAGAGACCCAGTACTTC. This rearrangement joins TRBV28 to TRBJ2-5; D may be TRBD2 (6 bases). CDR3 size: 13 residues. CDR1 and CDR2 (germline): MDHEN, SYDVKM. Trimming took off 4 bases at V and 4 bases at J, with 10 bases between the two ends.

The CDR3 reads CASTSRGMNTEAFF. The CDR3 DNA is TGTGCCAGCACCTCCCGGGGGATGAACACTGAAGCTTTCTTT. V gene TRBV5-4 combines with J gene TRBJ1-1, with D perhaps TRBD1 (5 bases). The CDR3 spans 14 residues. Germline V lookup: CDR1 SGHNT, CDR2 YYREEE (reference sequence). The V and J ends lost 6 bases and 0 bases respectively, with 12 bases between them.